The clone carrying this T cell receptor beta chain came up many times. The target antigen is unknown. The data stem from a study of CD8 T cells in ankylosing spondylitis. General study findings and limits: Researchers reportedly found disease-linked clones significantly enriched in matched ankylosing spondylitis synovial fluid. Reactive arthritis synovial fluid and blood were previously reported to contain some motif variants. Characteristic of ankylosing spondylitis blood, it appeared, was a TCR beta motif comprising about 8 highly homologous variants.

TCRdb re-analysed the 5' RACE reads in MiXCR, keeping a single row per CDR3 protein. The repertoire holds tens of thousands of distinct CDR3 sequences, with around 30% as singletons. This TCR derives from a male donor with ankylosing spondylitis. The sequencing input was synovial fluid, either unsorted or a sorted T cell fraction (not recorded which).

The CDR3 region is CASSVGLLGGNEQFF. CDR3 DNA: TGTGCCAGCAGCGTAGGCTTGCTGGGGGGCAATGAGCAGTTCTTC. This sequence joins TRBV9 and TRBJ2-1; tentatively, D is TRBD2 (6 bases). Deletions cut 0 bases from V and 6 bases from J, with 13 bases between. The CDR3 runs to 15 residues. Germline V gene data show CDR1 as SGDLS and CDR2 as YYNGEE.